What follows are 7 T cell receptor beta chains derived from one specimen sequenced in a study of cytomegalovirus exposure and HLA in healthy donors. Researchers ran the PCR with 60 Vbeta and 13 Jbeta primers. Sequenced by immunoSEQ multiplex PCR; TCRdb stores in-frame clones only, minus some. In the table there are around 100,000 clones, approximately 78% of which are singletons. The material sequenced was PBMCs. These receptors all come from a woman in her forties in good health and CMV-seronegative.

This chain joins TRBV5-4 and TRBJ2-2, with 9 bases that match TRBD2. The germline gives CDR1 SGHNT, CDR2 YYREEE (reference sequence). The CDR3 runs 17 residues. The V and J ends lost 4 bases and 4 bases, in that order; junction bases with no gene match: 11. CDR3 DNA sequence: TGTGCCAGCAGCGCACAAATGGCGGGAGGGCCCACCGGGGAGCTGTTTTTT. This encodes CASSAQMAGGPTGELFF.

The chain is built from TRBV5-4 and TRBJ2-7, with 7 positions matching TRBD1. The CDR3 is made up of 14 amino acids. Germline V gives CDR1 SGHNT, CDR2 YYREEE (reference sequence). The V and J ends lost 0 bases and 2 bases, in that order; junction bases with no gene match: 2. The CDR3 bases are TGTGCCAGCAGCTTGGGGGACAGTACCTACGAGCAGTACTTC. Amino acid sequence: CASSLGDSTYEQYF.

This clone was picked up a small number of times. This rearrangement joins TRBV27 to TRBJ2-3; D is unclear. Germline V gives CDR1 MNHEY, CDR2 SMNVEV (reference sequence). V lost 11 bases and J 2 bases, leaving 17 bases between the germline ends. The CDR3 is made up of 14 amino acids. CDR3 nucleotides: TGTGCCTCTTCCCGAGTCGGTAACACAGATACGCAGTATTTT. Amino acids: CASSRVGNTDTQYF.

This chain connects TRBV11-2 to TRBJ1-2, with a tentative D call TRBD1 (5 bases). This CDR3 spans 15 amino acids. From germline, CDR1 is SGHAT and CDR2 FQNNGV. Trimming removed 5 bases from V and 6 bases from J, with 19 bases in between. The DNA of the CDR3 is TGTGCCAGCAGCCCGCCGGGAATGGGGGGTCATGGCTACACCTTC. It translates to CASSPPGMGGHGYTF.

V usage is TRBV4-3 and J usage is TRBJ2-7; 7 bases fit TRBD1. The V segment lost 0 bases and the J segment 2 bases; nucleotides outside the gene matches: 4. The CDR3 runs 15 residues. Germline values: CDR1 LGHNA, CDR2 YSLEER. The CDR3 region has the DNA TGCGCCAGCAGCCAAGATCGAGGGGGCCCCTACGAGCAGTACTTC. Protein: CASSQDRGGPYEQYF.

The J gene is TRBJ2-2, the V gene TRBV7-9, with D tentatively TRBD2 (6 bases). From germline, CDR1 is SEHNR and CDR2 FQNEAQ (reference sequence). The V end was cut by 5 bases, the J end by 3 bases, with 13 bases between. This CDR3 region has 15 residues. The CDR3 spells CASSVPSVDTGELFF. The CDR3 bases are TGTGCCAGCAGCGTCCCTAGCGTGGACACCGGGGAGCTGTTTTTT.

The J gene is TRBJ2-1, the V gene TRBV18; 16 bases are shared with TRBD2. After removal of 4 bases from V and 5 bases from J, the junction contained 11 bases not matched to a gene. Germline CDR1 reads KGHSH; CDR2 reads LQKENI. The CDR3 sequence is 19 residues long. The DNA for the CDR3 is TGTGCCAGCTCACGTCCCGGGACTAGCGGGAGGGCCGGGCACAATGAGCAGTTCTTC. This codes for CASSRPGTSGRAGHNEQFF.